This T cell receptor (beta chain) was recorded in a study of beta chain features in type 1 diabetes. V was pared by 5 bases and J by 2 bases, with 15 bases between. The germline V gene encodes CDR1 SGHTA and CDR2 FQGNSA. This CDR3 is 15 amino acids long. cDNA synthesis used the whole RNA isolate, giving expressed TCRB sequences. The data were produced by immunoSEQ multiplex PCR, yet TCRdb's version contains in-frame clones alone and is incomplete. Found here are 200,000 to 250,000 clones, about 63% of them singletons; the top ten hold roughly 0.048%. This receptor was identified in a man younger than 40 in good health. The sample taken for sequencing was naive CD4+ T cells from blood. The rearrangement uses TRBV7-2 and TRBJ1-1; TRBD1 might be the D (6 bases). In DNA form, the CDR3 reads TGTGCCAGCAGCCGTCGGGGGCCTTCTAACACTGAAGCTTTCTTT. Translated: CASSRRGPSNTEAFF.